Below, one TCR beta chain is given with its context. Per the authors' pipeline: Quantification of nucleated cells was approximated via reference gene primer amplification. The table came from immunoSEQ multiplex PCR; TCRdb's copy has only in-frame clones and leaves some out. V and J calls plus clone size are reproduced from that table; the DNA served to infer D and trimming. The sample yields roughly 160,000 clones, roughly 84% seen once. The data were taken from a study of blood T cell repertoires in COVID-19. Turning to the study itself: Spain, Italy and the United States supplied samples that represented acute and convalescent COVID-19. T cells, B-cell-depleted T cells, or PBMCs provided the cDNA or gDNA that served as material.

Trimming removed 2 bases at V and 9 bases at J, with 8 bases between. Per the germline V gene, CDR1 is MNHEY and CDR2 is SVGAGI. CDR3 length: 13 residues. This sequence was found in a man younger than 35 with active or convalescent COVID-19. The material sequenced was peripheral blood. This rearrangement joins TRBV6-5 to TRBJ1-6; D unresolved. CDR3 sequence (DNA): TGTGCCAGCAGTTACCGGGTGGGTTCACCCCTCCACTTT. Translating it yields CASSYRVGSPLHF.